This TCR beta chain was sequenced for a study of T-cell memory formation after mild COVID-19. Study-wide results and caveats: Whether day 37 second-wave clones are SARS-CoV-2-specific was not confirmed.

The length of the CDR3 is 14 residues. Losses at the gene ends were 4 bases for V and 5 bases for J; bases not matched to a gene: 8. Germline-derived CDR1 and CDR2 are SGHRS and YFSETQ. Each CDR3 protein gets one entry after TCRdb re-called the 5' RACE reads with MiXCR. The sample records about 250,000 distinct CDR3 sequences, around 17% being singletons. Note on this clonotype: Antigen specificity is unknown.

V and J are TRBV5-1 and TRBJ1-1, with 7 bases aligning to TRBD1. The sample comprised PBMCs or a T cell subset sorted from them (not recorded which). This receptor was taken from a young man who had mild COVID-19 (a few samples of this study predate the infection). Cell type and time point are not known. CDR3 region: CASSITGERTEAFF. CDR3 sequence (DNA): TGCGCCAGCAGCATCACAGGGGAGCGGACTGAAGCTTTCTTT.